The clone carrying this TCR beta chain was found a few times. Its antigen is currently unknown. The data belong to a study of cytomegalovirus exposure and HLA in healthy donors. Turning to the study itself: The study placed approximately 80% of its approximately 400 genotyped donors in the Caucasian-associated ancestry cluster. Findings and limits, study-wide: A reported reduction in N-insertions relative to the roughly 670-donor mean was seen in an Asian-associated ancestry cluster in a later analysis. TCR beta chains associated with HLA were, in a later analysis, more clonally expanded than equally common others.

The CDR3 extends over 14 amino acids. The germline V gene has CDR1 PRHDT and CDR2 FYEKMQ (reference sequence). With 0 bases removed from V and 8 bases from J, the gap between germline ends came to 13 bases. Donors likely had unrecorded immune exposures despite being nominally healthy when sampled. The PCR ran on 60 Vbeta and 13 Jbeta primers. Here immunoSEQ multiplex PCR was the method, and the copy in TCRdb shows in-frame clones only, minus some. The table includes about 170,000 clones, over 60% detected once. Sequences were obtained from PBMCs. The chain employs TRBV13 and TRBJ1-2; a weak D match, TRBD1 (5 bases). The receptor was derived from a girl aged 10-17 years in good health and CMV-seronegative. The CDR3 DNA reads TGTGCCAGCAGCTTAGGCTCAGGGCTCCGAGGCTACACCTTC. Translation gives CASSLGSGLRGYTF.